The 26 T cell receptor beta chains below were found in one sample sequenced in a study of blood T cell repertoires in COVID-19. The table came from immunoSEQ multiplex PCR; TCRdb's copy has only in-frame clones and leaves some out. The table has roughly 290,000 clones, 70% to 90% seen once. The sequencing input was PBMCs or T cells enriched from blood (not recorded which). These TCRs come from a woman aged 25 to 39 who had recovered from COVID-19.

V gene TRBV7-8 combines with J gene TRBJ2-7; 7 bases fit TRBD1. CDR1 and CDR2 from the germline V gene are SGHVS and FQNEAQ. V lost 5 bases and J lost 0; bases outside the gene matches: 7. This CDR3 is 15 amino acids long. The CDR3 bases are TGTGCCAGCAGCCGCACCGGGACAGCCTCCTACGAGCAGTACTTC. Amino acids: CASSRTGTASYEQYF.

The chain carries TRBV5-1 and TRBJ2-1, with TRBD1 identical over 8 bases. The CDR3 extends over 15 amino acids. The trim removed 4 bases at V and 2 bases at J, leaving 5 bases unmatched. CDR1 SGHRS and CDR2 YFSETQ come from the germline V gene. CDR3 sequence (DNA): TGCGCCAGCAGCGCAGGGACAGGCCCCTACAATGAGCAGTTCTTC. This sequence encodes CASSAGTGPYNEQFF.

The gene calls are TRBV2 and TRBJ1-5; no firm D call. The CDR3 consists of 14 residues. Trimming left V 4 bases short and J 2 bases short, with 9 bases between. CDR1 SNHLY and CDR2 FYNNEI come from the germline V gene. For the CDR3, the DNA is TGTGCCAGCAGTGCGGGGAGGGGCAATCAGCCCCAGCATTTT. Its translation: CASSAGRGNQPQHF.

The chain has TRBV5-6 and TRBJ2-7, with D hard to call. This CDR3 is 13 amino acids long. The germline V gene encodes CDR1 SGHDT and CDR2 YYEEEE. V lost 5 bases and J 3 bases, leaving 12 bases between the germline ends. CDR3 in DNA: TGTGCCAGCAGACTTCCCCAAGACTACGAGCAGTACTTC. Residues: CASRLPQDYEQYF.

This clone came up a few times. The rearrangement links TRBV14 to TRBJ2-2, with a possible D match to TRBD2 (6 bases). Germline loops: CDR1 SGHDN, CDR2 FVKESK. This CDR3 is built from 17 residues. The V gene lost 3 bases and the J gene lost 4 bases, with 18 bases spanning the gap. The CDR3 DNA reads TGTGCCAGCAGCCAGTACTCCGGGAGCTGGGGCACCGGGGAGCTGTTTTTT. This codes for CASSQYSGSWGTGELFF. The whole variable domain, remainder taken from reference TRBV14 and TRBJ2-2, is EAGVTQFPSHSVIEKGQTVTLRCDPISGHDNLYWYRRVMGKEIKFLLHFVKESKQDESGMPNNRFLAERTGGTYSTLKVQPAELEDSGVYFCASSQYSGSWGTGELFFGEGSRLTVL.

This CDR3 is CASRALSGNTIYF. CDR3 nucleotide sequence: TGTGCCAGCAGGGCCCTCTCTGGAAACACCATATATTTT. V is TRBV2 and J is TRBJ1-3, with D hard to call. V was pared by 6 bases and J by 0 bases, with 6 bases between. This CDR3 has 13 residues. The germline gives CDR1 SNHLY, CDR2 FYNNEI.

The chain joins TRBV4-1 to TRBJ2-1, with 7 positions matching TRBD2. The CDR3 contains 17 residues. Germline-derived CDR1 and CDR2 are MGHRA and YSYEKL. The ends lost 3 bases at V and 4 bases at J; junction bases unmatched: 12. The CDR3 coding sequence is TGCGCCAGCAGCCATCCCTTCGGGCGGGGGACGTACAATGAGCAGTTCTTC. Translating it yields CASSHPFGRGTYNEQFF.

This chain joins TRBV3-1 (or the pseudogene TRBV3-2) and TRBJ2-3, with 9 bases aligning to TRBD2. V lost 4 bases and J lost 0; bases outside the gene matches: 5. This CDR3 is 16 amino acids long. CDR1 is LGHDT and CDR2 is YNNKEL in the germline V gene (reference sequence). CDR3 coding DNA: TGTGCCAGCAGCCGAGCAGCGGGGGGAAGCACAGATACGCAGTATTTT. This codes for CASSRAAGGSTDTQYF.

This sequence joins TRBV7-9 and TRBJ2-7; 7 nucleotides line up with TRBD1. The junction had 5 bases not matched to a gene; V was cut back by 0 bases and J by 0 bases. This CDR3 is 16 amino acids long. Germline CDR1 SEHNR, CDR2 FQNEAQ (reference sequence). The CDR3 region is CASSLAWDSFSYEQYF. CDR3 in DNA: TGTGCCAGCAGCTTAGCATGGGACAGTTTCTCCTACGAGCAGTACTTC.

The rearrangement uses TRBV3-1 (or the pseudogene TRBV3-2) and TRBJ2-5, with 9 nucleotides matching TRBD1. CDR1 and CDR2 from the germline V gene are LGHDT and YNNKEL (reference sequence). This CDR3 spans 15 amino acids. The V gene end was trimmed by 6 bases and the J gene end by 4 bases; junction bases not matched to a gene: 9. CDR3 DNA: TGTGCCAGCAGTTATGGACAGGGGAACGGAGAGACCCAGTACTTC. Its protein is CASSYGQGNGETQYF.

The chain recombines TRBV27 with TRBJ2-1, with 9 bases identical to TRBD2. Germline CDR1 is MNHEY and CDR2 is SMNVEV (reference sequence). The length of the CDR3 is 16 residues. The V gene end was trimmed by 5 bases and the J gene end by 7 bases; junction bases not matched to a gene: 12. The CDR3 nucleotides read TGTGCCAGCAGTCTTGTGGAGCTAGCGGGATTAAATGAGCAGTTCTTC. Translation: CASSLVELAGLNEQFF.

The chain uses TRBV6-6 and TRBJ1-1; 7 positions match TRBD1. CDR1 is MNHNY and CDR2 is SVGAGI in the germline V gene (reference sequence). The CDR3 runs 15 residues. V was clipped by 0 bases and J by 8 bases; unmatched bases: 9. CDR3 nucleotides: TGTGCCAGCAGTTACTCGAGAATAACGACAGGGGAAGCTTTCTTT. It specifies CASSYSRITTGEAFF.

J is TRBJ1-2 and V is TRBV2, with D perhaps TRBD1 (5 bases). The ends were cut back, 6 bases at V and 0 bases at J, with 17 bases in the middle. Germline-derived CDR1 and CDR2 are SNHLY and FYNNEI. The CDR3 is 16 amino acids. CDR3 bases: TGTGCCAGCAGCGCCTGGACAAGTTCAGCTAACTATGGCTACACCTTC. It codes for CASSAWTSSANYGYTF.

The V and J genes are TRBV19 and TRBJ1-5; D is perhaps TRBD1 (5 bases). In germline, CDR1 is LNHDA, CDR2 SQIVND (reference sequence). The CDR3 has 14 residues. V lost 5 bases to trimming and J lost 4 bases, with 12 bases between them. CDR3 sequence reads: CASSWVAGNQPQHF. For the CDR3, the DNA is TGTGCCAGTAGTTGGGTTGCAGGGAATCAGCCCCAGCATTTT.

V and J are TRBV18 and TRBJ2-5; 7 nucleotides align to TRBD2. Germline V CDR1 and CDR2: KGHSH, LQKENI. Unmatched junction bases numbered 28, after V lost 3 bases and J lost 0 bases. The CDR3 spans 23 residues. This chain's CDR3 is CASSPGLGRPLIAYGDDQETQYF. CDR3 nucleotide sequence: TGTGCCAGCTCACCGGGGCTCGGGAGGCCCCTCATAGCCTACGGGGACGACCAAGAGACCCAGTACTTC.

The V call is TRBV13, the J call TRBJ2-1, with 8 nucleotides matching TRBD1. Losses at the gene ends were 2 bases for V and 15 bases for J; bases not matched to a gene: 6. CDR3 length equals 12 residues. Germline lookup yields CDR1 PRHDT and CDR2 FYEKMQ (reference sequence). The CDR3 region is CASSLQDRGRFF. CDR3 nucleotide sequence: TGTGCCAGCAGCTTACAAGACAGGGGTCGGTTCTTC.

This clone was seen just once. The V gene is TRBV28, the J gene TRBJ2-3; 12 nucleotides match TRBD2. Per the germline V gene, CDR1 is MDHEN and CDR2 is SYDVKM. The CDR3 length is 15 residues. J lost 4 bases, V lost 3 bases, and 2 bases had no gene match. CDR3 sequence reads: CASSFLAGGADTQYF. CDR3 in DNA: TGTGCCAGCAGTTTTCTAGCGGGAGGGGCAGATACGCAGTATTTT. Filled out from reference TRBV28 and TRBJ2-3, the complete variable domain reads DVKVTQSSRYLVKRTGEKVFLECVQDMDHENMFWYRQDPGLGLRLIYFSYDVKMKEKGDIPEGYSVSREKKERFSLILESASTNQTSMYLCASSFLAGGADTQYFGPGTRLTVL.

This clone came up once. The CDR3 sequence: CASSIRDGGYNEQFF. The CDR3 nucleotides read TGTGCCAGTAGTATCAGGGACGGGGGATACAATGAGCAGTTCTTC. The genes are TRBV19 and TRBJ2-1, with D perhaps matching TRBD2 (6 bases). This CDR3 is 15 amino acids long. Germline V gene data show CDR1 as LNHDA and CDR2 as SQIVND (reference sequence). V was clipped by 3 bases and J by 4 bases, with 13 bases between them.

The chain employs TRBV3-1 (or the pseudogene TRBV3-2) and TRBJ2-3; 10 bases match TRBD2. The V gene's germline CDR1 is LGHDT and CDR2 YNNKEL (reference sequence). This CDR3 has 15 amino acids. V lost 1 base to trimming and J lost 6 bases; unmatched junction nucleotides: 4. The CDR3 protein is CASSQGSSGGDTQYF. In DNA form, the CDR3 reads TGTGCCAGCAGCCAAGGAAGTAGCGGGGGGGATACGCAGTATTTT.

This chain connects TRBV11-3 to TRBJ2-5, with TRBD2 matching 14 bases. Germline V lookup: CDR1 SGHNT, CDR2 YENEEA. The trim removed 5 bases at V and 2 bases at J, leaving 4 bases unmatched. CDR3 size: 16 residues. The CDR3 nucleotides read TGTGCCAGCAGCATCGGGACTAGCGGGAGTCAAGAGACCCAGTACTTC. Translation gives CASSIGTSGSQETQYF. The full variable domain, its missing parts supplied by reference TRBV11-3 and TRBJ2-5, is EAGVVQSPRYKIIEKKQPVAFWCNPISGHNTLYWYLQNLGQGPELLIRYENEEAVDDSQLPKDRFSAERLKGVDSTLKIQPAELGDSAVYLCASSIGTSGSQETQYFGPGTRLLVL.

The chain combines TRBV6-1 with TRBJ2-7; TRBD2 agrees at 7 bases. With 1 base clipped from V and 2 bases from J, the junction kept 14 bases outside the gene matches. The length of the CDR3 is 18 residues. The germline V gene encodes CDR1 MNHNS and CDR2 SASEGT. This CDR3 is CASSEGISGVAGPYEQYF. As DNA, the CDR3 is TGTGCCAGCAGTGAAGGTATTTCGGGGGTAGCGGGTCCCTACGAGCAGTACTTC.

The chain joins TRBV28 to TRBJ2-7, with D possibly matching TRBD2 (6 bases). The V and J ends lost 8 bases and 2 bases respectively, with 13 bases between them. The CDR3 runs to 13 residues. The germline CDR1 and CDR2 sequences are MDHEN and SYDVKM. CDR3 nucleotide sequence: TGTGCCAGCCACGGGACTCAAACCTACGAGCAGTACTTC. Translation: CASHGTQTYEQYF. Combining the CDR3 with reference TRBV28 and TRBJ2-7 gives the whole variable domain DVKVTQSSRYLVKRTGEKVFLECVQDMDHENMFWYRQDPGLGLRLIYFSYDVKMKEKGDIPEGYSVSREKKERFSLILESASTNQTSMYLCASHGTQTYEQYFGPGTRLTVT.

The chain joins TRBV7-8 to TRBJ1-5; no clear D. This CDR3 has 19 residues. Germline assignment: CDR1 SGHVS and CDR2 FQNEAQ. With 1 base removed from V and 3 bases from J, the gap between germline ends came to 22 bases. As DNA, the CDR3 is TGTGCCAGCAGCTTAGAGAGCAGCCACCCTACTACCCTCAATCAGCCCCAGCATTTT. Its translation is CASSLESSHPTTLNQPQHF.

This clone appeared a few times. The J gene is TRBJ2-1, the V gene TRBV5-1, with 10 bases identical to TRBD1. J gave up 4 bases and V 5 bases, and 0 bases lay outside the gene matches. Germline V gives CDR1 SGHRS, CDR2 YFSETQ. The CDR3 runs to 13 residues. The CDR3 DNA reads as TGCGCCAGCAGGGACAGGGGGTACAATGAGCAGTTCTTC. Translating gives CASRDRGYNEQFF.

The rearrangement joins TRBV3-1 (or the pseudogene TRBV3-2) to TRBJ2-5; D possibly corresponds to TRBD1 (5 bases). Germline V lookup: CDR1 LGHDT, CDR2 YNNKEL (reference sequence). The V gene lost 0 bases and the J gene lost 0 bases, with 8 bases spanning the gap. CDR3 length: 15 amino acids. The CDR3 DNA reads TGTGCCAGCAGCCAAGAAGGGGCTAACCAAGAGACCCAGTACTTC. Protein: CASSQEGANQETQYF.

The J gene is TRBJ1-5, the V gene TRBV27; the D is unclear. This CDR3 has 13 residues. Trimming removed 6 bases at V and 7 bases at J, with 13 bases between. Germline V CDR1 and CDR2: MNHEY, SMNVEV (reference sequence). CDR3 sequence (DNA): TGTGCCAGCAGCAACCAGATTCTCCAGCCCCAGCATTTT. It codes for CASSNQILQPQHF.